This TCR beta chain is from a study of blood T cell repertoires in COVID-19. Trimming cost V 2 bases and J 5 bases, with 7 bases left between them. The CDR3 covers 12 residues. Germline V gene sequence: CDR1 SGHDT, CDR2 YYEEEE. Using immunoSEQ multiplex PCR, the repertoire was profiled, and TCRdb retains in-frame clones only, with some absent. The sample yields about 180,000 clones, around 74% seen once. The source is a woman aged 55-75 years with COVID-19, enrolled during active disease. V and J are TRBV5-6 and TRBJ2-5, with no clear D. The sequencing input was peripheral blood. The CDR3 nucleotides are TGTGCCAGCAGCTTTCAGTGGGAGACCCAGTACTTC. Protein product: CASSFQWETQYF.